Included here is one TCR beta chain sequence, with context. The antigen is not known. Using immunoSEQ multiplex PCR, the repertoire was profiled, and TCRdb retains in-frame clones only, with some absent. The sample contains about 190,000 clones, approximately 88% of which appear only once. This entry comes from a study of cytomegalovirus exposure and HLA in healthy donors. Study outcomes and limitations: The study flagged around 160 TCR beta chains as cytomegalovirus-associated.

The CDR3 covers 17 residues. Trimming took 0 bases from V and 1 from J; bases not matched to a gene: 8. CDR1 SGDLS and CDR2 YYNGEE come from the germline V gene. This TCR came from a man between 18 and 29 years old in good health and CMV-seropositive. The chain combines TRBV9 with TRBJ2-7; 9 positions agree with TRBD2. The specimen was PBMCs. For the CDR3, the DNA is TGTGCCAGCAGCGTAGGCGGTCTAGCGGGGCATTCCTACGAGCAGTACTTC. Its protein is CASSVGGLAGHSYEQYF.